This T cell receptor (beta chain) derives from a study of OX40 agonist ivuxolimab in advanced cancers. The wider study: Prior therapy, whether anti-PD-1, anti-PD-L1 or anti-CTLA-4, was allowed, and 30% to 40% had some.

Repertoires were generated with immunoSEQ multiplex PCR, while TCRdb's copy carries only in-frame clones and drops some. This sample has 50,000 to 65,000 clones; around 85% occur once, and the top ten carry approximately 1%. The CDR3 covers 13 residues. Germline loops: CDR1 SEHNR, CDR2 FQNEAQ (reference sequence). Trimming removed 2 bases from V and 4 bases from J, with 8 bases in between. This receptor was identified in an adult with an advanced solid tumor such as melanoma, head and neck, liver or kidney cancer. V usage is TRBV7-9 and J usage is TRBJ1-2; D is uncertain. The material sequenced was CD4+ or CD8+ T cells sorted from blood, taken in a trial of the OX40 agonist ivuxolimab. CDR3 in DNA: TGTGCCAGCAGCTTATCGGATTTCTATGGCTACACCTTC. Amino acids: CASSLSDFYGYTF. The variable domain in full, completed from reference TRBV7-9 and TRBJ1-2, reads DTGVSQNPRHKITKRGQNVTFRCDPISEHNRLYWYRQTLGQGPEFLTYFQNEAQLEKSRLLSDRFSAERPKGSFSTLEIQRTEQGDSAMYLCASSLSDFYGYTFGSGTRLTVV.